Shown below are 14 T cell receptor beta chains from a single sample sequenced in a study of T cell responses to AZD1222 COVID-19 vaccine. This table comes from immunoSEQ multiplex PCR, and its TCRdb copy is limited to in-frame clones, with some not included. The repertoire holds 95,000 to 150,000 clones, with about 90% as singletons. This sample comprised peripheral blood, obtained on day 0 of AZD1222 vaccination. The receptors were sampled from an adult in good health.

This rearrangement joins TRBV4-1 to TRBJ2-4, with 8 bases aligning to TRBD1. Germline CDR1 is MGHRA and CDR2 is YSYEKL. CDR3 length: 17 amino acids. With 5 bases clipped from V and 2 bases from J, the junction kept 11 bases outside the gene matches. CDR3 loop: CASSEGITGGTKNIQYF. CDR3 bases: TGCGCCAGCAGCGAAGGGATTACAGGGGGAACCAAAAACATTCAGTACTTC.

The J gene is TRBJ1-6, the V gene TRBV18, with D possibly being TRBD1 (5 bases). The CDR3 is made up of 18 amino acids. CDR1 KGHSH and CDR2 LQKENI come from the germline V gene. V lost 7 bases to trimming and J lost 7 bases, with 26 bases between them. The CDR3 loop reads CASFYNPSGQGRNSPLHF. In nucleotides, the CDR3 is TGTGCCAGCTTTTACAATCCTTCGGGTCAGGGCAGGAATTCACCCCTCCACTTT.

This sequence joins TRBV5-1 and TRBJ1-1, with 9 bases lining up with TRBD1. Unmatched junction bases numbered 14, after V lost 3 bases and J lost 8 bases. Per the germline V gene, CDR1 is SGHRS and CDR2 is YFSETQ. The CDR3 is made up of 16 amino acids. As DNA, the CDR3 is TGCGCCAGCAGCTCCTGGACAGGGGCGTCGGTAAAGGAAGCTTTCTTT. It codes for CASSSWTGASVKEAFF.

The rearrangement joins TRBV30 to TRBJ1-2; D is uncertain. Trimming cost V 0 bases and J 8 bases, with 10 bases left between them. The length of the CDR3 is 12 residues. Germline V lookup: CDR1 GTSNPN, CDR2 SVGIG (reference sequence). The CDR3 loop reads CAWSVVSRGYTF. Here the CDR3 DNA reads TGTGCCTGGAGTGTCGTGTCTCGGGGCTACACCTTC.

V is TRBV7-8 and J is TRBJ1-1, with D perhaps TRBD1 (6 bases). V was pared by 7 bases and J by 0 bases, with 15 bases between. CDR3 length equals 15 residues. CDR1 and CDR2 (germline): SGHVS, FQNEAQ. The chain's CDR3 is CASTPDSLMNTEAFF. CDR3 DNA sequence: TGTGCCAGCACCCCGGACAGCCTCATGAACACTGAAGCTTTCTTT.

This chain's CDR3 is CASSPGQGFYGYTF. CDR3 in DNA: TGTGCCAGCTCACCGGGACAGGGGTTCTATGGCTACACCTTC. The genes are TRBV18 and TRBJ1-2; the match to TRBD1 covers 10 bases. Trimming took 3 bases from V and 4 from J; bases not matched to a gene: 2. The length of the CDR3 is 14 residues. Germline CDR1 and CDR2: KGHSH and LQKENI.

The chain uses TRBV29-1 and TRBJ1-5, with 7 bases lining up with TRBD1. V lost 7 bases and J lost 6; bases outside the gene matches: 9. CDR1 is SQVTM and CDR2 is ANQGSEA in the germline V gene. The CDR3 is 13 amino acids. Here the CDR3 reads CSAVDRVGQPQHF. CDR3 nucleotide sequence: TGCAGCGCTGTTGACAGGGTAGGTCAGCCCCAGCATTTT. The whole variable domain, filled in from reference TRBV29-1 and TRBJ1-5, reads SAVISQKPSRDICQRGTSLTIQCQVDSQVTMMFWYRQQPGQSLTLIATANQGSEATYESGFVIDKFPISRPNLTFSTLTVSNMSPEDSSIYLCSAVDRVGQPQHFGDGTRLSIL.

The V and J genes are TRBV28 and TRBJ1-1, with a possible D match to TRBD1 (6 bases). Germline V lookup: CDR1 MDHEN, CDR2 SYDVKM. This CDR3 is 16 amino acids long. Trimming cost V 5 bases and J 3 bases, with 19 bases left between them. CDR3 in DNA: TGTGCCAGCAGTCCGTGGACAGCCCTGCGGGACACTGAAGCTTTCTTT. This sequence encodes CASSPWTALRDTEAFF.

The J gene is TRBJ2-7, the V gene TRBV5-6; D possibly matches TRBD1 or TRBD2 (5 bases each). Germline CDR1 reads SGHDT; CDR2 reads YYEEEE. Trimming cost V 7 bases and J 3 bases, with 17 bases left between them. The CDR3 covers 14 residues. The CDR3 loop reads CASRSRGGLYEQYF. Written as DNA, the CDR3 is TGTGCCAGCCGATCCCGGGGCGGACTCTACGAGCAGTACTTC.

This clone was seen a single time. The rearrangement joins TRBV11-1 to TRBJ2-5, with D tentatively TRBD2 (5 bases). V lost 0 bases and J 7 bases, leaving 12 bases between the germline ends. CDR3 size: 14 residues. CDR1 SGHAT and CDR2 FQDESV come from the germline V gene (reference sequence). CDR3 residues: CASSLAGFRGTQYF. The DNA for the CDR3 is TGTGCCAGCAGCTTAGCGGGGTTTCGGGGGACCCAGTACTTC.

The V gene is TRBV29-1, the J gene TRBJ1-1; no definite D call. Germline V gives CDR1 SQVTM, CDR2 ANQGSEA. The CDR3 runs 13 residues. V was pared by 6 bases and J by 8 bases, with 19 bases between. The CDR3 region has the DNA TGCAGCGTGCATAATCTGGCAATAGGCGAAGCTTTCTTT. Translation: CSVHNLAIGEAFF.

This clone was counted ten times or more. This chain links TRBV9 with TRBJ2-3; unclear D gene. Germline V gene data show CDR1 as SGDLS and CDR2 as YYNGEE. CDR3 length: 16 amino acids. Trimming removed 0 bases at V and 0 bases at J, with 11 bases between. The chain's CDR3 is CASSVGFSQSTDTQYF. Here the CDR3 DNA reads TGTGCCAGCAGCGTAGGTTTCTCGCAAAGCACAGATACGCAGTATTTT.

This chain links TRBV2 with TRBJ2-7, with D hard to call. CDR3 length: 12 amino acids. Germline V gene data show CDR1 as SNHLY and CDR2 as FYNNEI. V lost 1 base and J 3 bases, leaving 4 bases between the germline ends. DNA for the CDR3: TGTGCCAGCAGTGAAGGGAGCTACGAGCAGTACTTC. Protein sequence: CASSEGSYEQYF. Supplemented by reference TRBV2 and TRBJ2-7, the full variable domain reads EPEVTQTPSHQVTQMGQEVILRCVPISNHLYFYWYRQILGQKVEFLVSFYNNEISEKSEIFDDQFSVERPDGSNFTLKIRSTKLEDSAMYFCASSEGSYEQYFGPGTRLTVT.

The chain joins TRBV15 to TRBJ2-7, with no clear D. Trimming stripped 0 bases from V and 0 bases from J, with 6 bases between. The CDR3 spans 14 residues. Germline values: CDR1 LNHNV, CDR2 YYDKDF (reference sequence). The CDR3 loop is CATSRDLGSYEQYF. The CDR3 coding sequence is TGTGCCACCAGCAGAGATTTGGGCTCCTACGAGCAGTACTTC. The whole variable domain, remainder taken from reference TRBV15 and TRBJ2-7, is DAMVIQNPRYQVTQFGKPVTLSCSQTLNHNVMYWYQQKSSQAPKLLFHYYDKDFNNEADTPDNFQSRRPNTSFCFLDIRSPGLGDTAMYLCATSRDLGSYEQYFGPGTRLTVT.